Given below is one T cell receptor (beta chain) in context. Its antigen remains unidentified. Using immunoSEQ multiplex PCR, the repertoire was profiled, and TCRdb retains in-frame clones only, with some absent. The data contain 5,000 or so clones, less than 50% of them singletons. CDR1 MDHEN and CDR2 SYDVKM come from the germline V gene. CDR3 length equals 14 residues. V dropped 7 bases and J dropped 7; count of bases not matched to a gene: 11. These data belong to a study of CXCR4 blockade with PD-1 therapy in pancreatic cancer. Study-wide points: Tumors were clonally expanded, mean around 0.14 versus 0.05 in healthy blood.

The chain recombines TRBV28 with TRBJ2-7, with TRBD1 identical over 9 bases. Material: tumor tissue. This TCR was recovered from a human donor with pancreatic ductal adenocarcinoma. CDR3 nucleotides: TGTGCCAGCACTCAACAGGGGGCTACGTTGGAGCAGTACTTC. The encoded protein is CASTQQGATLEQYF. The full variable domain, completed using reference TRBV28 and TRBJ2-7, is DVKVTQSSRYLVKRTGEKVFLECVQDMDHENMFWYRQDPGLGLRLIYFSYDVKMKEKGDIPEGYSVSREKKERFSLILESASTNQTSMYLCASTQQGATLEQYFGPGTRLTVT.